Listed below are T cell receptor beta chains from one sample, sequenced in a study of T cell responses to AZD1222 COVID-19 vaccine. The data were produced by immunoSEQ multiplex PCR, yet TCRdb's version contains in-frame clones alone and is incomplete. There are about 140,000 clones in the sample; 85% to 90% occur only once, and more than 5.5% lies in the top ten. The sequencing used peripheral blood, collected on day 0 of AZD1222 vaccination. The receptor source for this set is an adult in good health. CDR3s leave out the opening cysteine and the closing phenylalanine or tryptophan.

>TRBJ1-3|TRBV7-9
ASSLTGSGNTIY
>TRBJ2-7|TRBV5-4
AVDLRDRAPHEQY
>TRBJ1-2|TRBV6-1
ASSEGPGNYGYT
>TRBJ2-5|TRBV5-1
ASSFGLAGFRGGETQY
>TRBJ2-1|TRBV7-3
ASSPGGGSNEQF
>TRBJ2-7|TRBV5-1
ASSLAAGLYEQY
>TRBJ2-7|TRBV15
ATSRPWGYEQY
>TRBJ2-3|TRBV9
ASSVRDYTDTQY
>TRBJ1-5|TRBV5-5
ASSEGLIKQPQH
>TRBJ2-1|TRBV7-9
ASSETGARIWEQF
>TRBJ2-5|TRBV29-1
SVPGKPRAETQY
>TRBJ1-4|TRBV29-1
SVGRANEKLF
>TRBJ1-2|TRBV12-3/TRBV12-4
ASSPDRYYGYT
>TRBJ1-1|TRBV7-9
ASSYSMGMNTEAF
>TRBJ1-5|TRBV19
ASSSPSNQPQH
>TRBJ1-4|TRBV7-2
ASSLNGRLNEKLF
>TRBJ1-4|TRBV4-3
ASSQASNEKLF
>TRBJ1-1|TRBV5-6
ASSRGPPNTEAF